The rows below give T cell receptor beta chains drawn from one sample of a study of T cells after yellow fever vaccination. MiXCR, applied by TCRdb to the 5' RACE reads, yields one record per CDR3 protein. The sample has 46,000 or so distinct CDR3 sequences, 5.5% to 8% seen once. The sample in question was PBMCs, either bulk or a sorted T-cell subset (CD4+, CD8+, memory, or dextramer-sorted; not recorded which), obtained 45 days after the yellow fever booster vaccination. Receptors were obtained from a man aged 25-45 years who received the YFV17D yellow fever vaccine. CDR3s include the opening cysteine and the closing phenylalanine or tryptophan. The D gene is left open where the match is weak. Where a row states a size, it is once, few, many or the class of an expanded clone; other rows omit it.

V: TRBV9
size: few
J: TRBJ2-3
D: TRBD2
DNA: TGTGCCAGCAGCGTAGATCTAGCGGGAGTAAAATGGGGCACAGATACGCAGTATTTT
CDR3: CASSVDLAGVKWGTDTQYF

V: TRBV6-2/TRBV6-3
size: few
J: TRBJ2-7
D: TRBD2
DNA: TGTGCCAGCGGGGGACTAGGTTTCTACGAGCAGTACTTC
CDR3: CASGGLGFYEQYF

V: TRBV4-2
size: many
J: TRBJ2-7
D: NA
DNA: TGTGCCAGCAGCCAAGATAGGGCAGGGGGGTACGAGCAGTACTTC
CDR3: CASSQDRAGGYEQYF

V: TRBV28
size: many
J: TRBJ2-5
D: NA
DNA: TGTGCCAGCAGTTTTAGTAGTATGGAGACCCAGTACTTC
CDR3: CASSFSSMETQYF

V: TRBV20-1
size: many
J: TRBJ2-1
D: NA
DNA: TGCAGTGCTAGAGATCCGCCTCAGCAGTTCTTC
CDR3: CSARDPPQQFF

V: TRBV4-3
size: NA
J: TRBJ1-2
D: NA
DNA: TGCGCCAGCAGCCAAGAGGGTTGGCAGGGTCGAATCTATGGCTACACCTTC
CDR3: CASSQEGWQGRIYGYTF

V: TRBV4-3
size: many
J: TRBJ2-4
D: NA
DNA: TGCGCCAGCAGTCAAGGGCCCCTCAAAAACATTCAGTACTTC
CDR3: CASSQGPLKNIQYF

V: TRBV28
size: many
J: TRBJ2-1
D: TRBD2
DNA: TGTGCCAGCAGTCCATGGACTAGCGGGAGCCCCACCTATGAGCAGTTCTTC
CDR3: CASSPWTSGSPTYEQFF

V: TRBV6-5
size: NA
J: TRBJ2-7
D: NA
DNA: TGTGTCAGCAGTTACGGAGCAGGACCCCTCCACGAGCAGTACTTC
CDR3: CVSSYGAGPLHEQYF

V: TRBV20-1
size: many
J: TRBJ2-1
D: TRBD2
DNA: TGCAGTGCTTACCCTAGCGGGAGGGCCGGTAACAATGAGCAGTTCTTC
CDR3: CSAYPSGRAGNNEQFF

V: TRBV4-2
size: NA
J: TRBJ1-2
D: NA
DNA: TGTGCCAGCAGCCAAGGTGGAGGGTTGAACTATGGCTACACCTTC
CDR3: CASSQGGGLNYGYTF

V: TRBV3-1
size: NA
J: TRBJ2-4
D: NA
DNA: TGTGCCACCAGCCAAGATCCGACTAGAGGGCGTATTCAGTACTTC
CDR3: CATSQDPTRGRIQYF

V: TRBV5-1
size: NA
J: TRBJ2-7
D: NA
DNA: TGCGCCAGCAGCTTTCGACCCGGTAACGAGCAGTACTTC
CDR3: CASSFRPGNEQYF

V: TRBV24-1
size: many
J: TRBJ2-1
D: NA
DNA: TGTGCCACCGCTCGGGACTCGGAGGGTGAGCAGTTCTTC
CDR3: CATARDSEGEQFF

V: TRBV5-1
size: many
J: TRBJ2-2
D: NA
DNA: TGCGCCAGCAGCCGATCAGCGGATCACACCGGGGAGCTGTTTTTT
CDR3: CASSRSADHTGELFF

V: TRBV5-1
size: many
J: TRBJ1-5
D: NA
DNA: TGCGCCAGCAGCTTGCAGGGCAAGAGCAATCAGCCCCAGCATTTT
CDR3: CASSLQGKSNQPQHF

V: TRBV20-1
size: few
J: TRBJ1-5
D: NA
DNA: TGCAGTGCTAGAGCGATCAAAGGGCCCGGGACAAATAGCAATCAGCCCCAGCATTTT
CDR3: CSARAIKGPGTNSNQPQHF

V: TRBV6-2/TRBV6-3
size: many
J: TRBJ2-1
D: NA
DNA: TGTGCCAGCAGTTACGAAGACAATGAGCAGTTCTTC
CDR3: CASSYEDNEQFF

V: TRBV10-1
size: few
J: TRBJ2-1
D: NA
DNA: TGCGCCAGCAGTGAGTCGAACGGAGCCTACAATGAGCAGTTCTTC
CDR3: CASSESNGAYNEQFF

V: TRBV20-1
size: few
J: TRBJ2-2
D: NA
DNA: TGCAGTGCAAGCCGGACGGCGGGGACCGGGGAGCTGTTTTTT
CDR3: CSASRTAGTGELFF

V: TRBV4-3
size: few
J: TRBJ2-1
D: TRBD2
DNA: TGCGCCAGCAGCTATTCCCCCCGGACTAGCGGGAGGGCCTCCGAGCAGTTCTTC
CDR3: CASSYSPRTSGRASEQFF

V: TRBV7-9
size: many
J: TRBJ1-1
D: TRBD1
DNA: TGTGCCAGCAGTCAAGGACAGGGGACTGAAGCTTTCTTT
CDR3: CASSQGQGTEAFF

V: TRBV20-1
size: many
J: TRBJ2-3
D: TRBD2
DNA: TGCAGTGGTGGACTAGCGAGAAGCACAGATACGCAGTATTTT
CDR3: CSGGLARSTDTQYF

V: TRBV7-3
size: NA
J: TRBJ1-1
D: NA
DNA: TGTGCCAGCAGCTCACTGACGGTAGATGAAGCTTTCTTT
CDR3: CASSSLTVDEAFF

V: TRBV7-9
size: few
J: TRBJ2-7
D: NA
DNA: TGTGCCAGCAGCCGATCGTCCGCCGTATACGAGCAGTACTTC
CDR3: CASSRSSAVYEQYF

V: TRBV7-2
size: many
J: TRBJ2-1
D: NA
DNA: TGTGCCAGCAGCTTAACAGGGAGGCGCAATGAGCAGTTCTTC
CDR3: CASSLTGRRNEQFF

V: TRBV19
size: many
J: TRBJ2-2
D: NA
DNA: TGTGCCAGTAGCGACCGCGGAGGGGAGCTGTTTTTT
CDR3: CASSDRGGELFF

V: TRBV20-1
size: many
J: TRBJ2-1
D: NA
DNA: TGCAGTGCTTCCCCTCCGGCGGAGAGCTCCTACAATGAGCAGTTCTTC
CDR3: CSASPPAESSYNEQFF

V: TRBV18
size: many
J: TRBJ2-1
D: TRBD1
DNA: TGTGCCAGCTCACCTTTACCGGGACAGGGCTTCAATGAGCAGTTCTTC
CDR3: CASSPLPGQGFNEQFF

V: TRBV5-1
size: many
J: TRBJ2-5
D: TRBD1
DNA: TGCGCCAGCAGCTCCGGGACAGGGTATCAGTACCAAGAGACCCAGTACTTC
CDR3: CASSSGTGYQYQETQYF

V: TRBV20-1
size: many
J: TRBJ1-1
D: NA
DNA: TGCAGTGTTCAGAGAGGAGGTTGGGACACTGAAGCTTTCTTT
CDR3: CSVQRGGWDTEAFF